These 6 T cell receptor beta chains originate from one sample sequenced in a study of T-cell memory formation after mild COVID-19. TCRdb fed the 5' RACE reads into MiXCR, producing one record per CDR3 protein. The data contain about 360,000 distinct CDR3 sequences, approximately 14% of them singletons. Sample: PBMCs or a T cell subset sorted from them (not recorded which). Source of these receptors: a man between 18 and 35 years old who had mild COVID-19 (a few samples of this study predate the infection). Cell type and time point are not known.

The table lists this clonotype with a few counts. This chain connects TRBV5-4 to TRBJ1-1; D uncertain. The CDR3 totals 12 residues. V was trimmed by 3 bases and J by 4 bases, leaving 7 bases between them. Germline V lookup: CDR1 SGHNT, CDR2 YYREEE (reference sequence). The CDR3 here is CASSSWGTEAFF. For the CDR3, the DNA is TGTGCCAGCAGCTCGTGGGGCACTGAAGCTTTCTTT. Together with reference TRBV5-4 and TRBJ1-1, the CDR3 gives the full variable domain: ETGVTQSPTHLIKTRGQQVTLRCSSQSGHNTVSWYQQALGQGPQFIFQYYREEENGRGNFPPRFSGLQFPNYSSELNVNALELDDSALYLCASSSWGTEAFFGQGTRLTVV.

This clonotype was recorded many times. This sequence joins TRBV30 and TRBJ2-1; weak D call: TRBD2 (6 bases). Trimming removed 0 bases at V and 2 bases at J, with 11 bases between. The CDR3 runs to 15 residues. The germline V gene has CDR1 GTSNPN and CDR2 SVGIG (reference sequence). The CDR3 protein is CAWSVPGDPYNEQFF. CDR3 nucleotides: TGTGCCTGGAGTGTACCGGGGGACCCCTACAATGAGCAGTTCTTC.

This rearrangement joins TRBV6-2 or TRBV6-3 to TRBJ2-7; 7 nucleotides agree with TRBD1. Germline lookup yields CDR1 MNHEY and CDR2 SVGEGT. This CDR3 region has 14 residues. The junction had 6 bases not matched to a gene; V was cut back by 4 bases and J by 3 bases. Here the CDR3 DNA reads TGTGCCAGCAGTTCTGGGACAGCCGGCTACGAGCAGTACGTC. This gives the protein CASSSGTAGYEQYV.

This clonotype was picked up a small number of times. The chain employs TRBV5-1 and TRBJ2-2, with no clear D. This CDR3 is built from 14 residues. Deletions cut 4 bases from V and 3 bases from J, with 10 bases between. The V gene's germline CDR1 is SGHRS and CDR2 YFSETQ. The CDR3, as DNA: TGCGCCAGCAGCCCGGACCCAGACACCGGGGAGCTGTTTTTT. This gives the protein CASSPDPDTGELFF. Together with reference TRBV5-1 and TRBJ2-2, the CDR3 gives the full variable domain: KAGVTQTPRYLIKTRGQQVTLSCSPISGHRSVSWYQQTPGQGLQFLFEYFSETQRNKGNFPGRFSGRQFSNSRSEMNVSTLELGDSALYLCASSPDPDTGELFFGEGSRLTVL.

This clonotype was detected ten times or more. CDR3 amino acids: CASSSTIQETQYF. CDR3 bases: TGCGCCAGCAGCTCAACTATACAAGAGACCCAGTACTTC. The rearrangement uses TRBV5-1 and TRBJ2-5; D gene uncertain. CDR1 and CDR2 (germline): SGHRS, YFSETQ. This CDR3 is built from 13 residues. With 3 bases removed from V and 2 bases from J, the gap between germline ends came to 8 bases.

By proportion, this clonotype is large. The CDR3 nucleotides read TGTGCCAGCAGATCACTACAGGGCAATCAGCCCCAGCATTTT. This translates into CASRSLQGNQPQHF. J is TRBJ1-5 and V is TRBV6-2 or TRBV6-3, with D perhaps TRBD1 (5 bases). Germline V gene lookup returns CDR1 MNHEY and CDR2 SVGEGT. This CDR3 is 14 amino acids long. Trimming left V 6 bases short and J 2 bases short, with 11 bases between.